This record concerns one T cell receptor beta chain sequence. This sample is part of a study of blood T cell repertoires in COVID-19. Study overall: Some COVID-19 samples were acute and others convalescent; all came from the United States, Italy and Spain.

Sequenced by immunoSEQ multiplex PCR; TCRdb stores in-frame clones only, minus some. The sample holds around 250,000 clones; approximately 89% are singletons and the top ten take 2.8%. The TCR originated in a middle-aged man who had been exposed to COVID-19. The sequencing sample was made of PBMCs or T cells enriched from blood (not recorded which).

The CDR3 sequence is CASRAAGVVHLETQYF. For the CDR3, the DNA is TGCGCCAGCAGAGCTGCGGGAGTTGTTCATTTAGAGACCCAGTACTTC. The chain combines TRBV5-1 with TRBJ2-5; 7 bases are a match to TRBD2. Unmatched junction bases numbered 14, after V lost 5 bases and J lost 4 bases. The CDR3 is 16 amino acids. Germline loops: CDR1 SGHRS, CDR2 YFSETQ.